The 23 T cell receptor beta chains presented below share a single source sample, sequenced in a study of Tregs in tolerant kidney transplant recipients. Clones were read by immunoSEQ multiplex PCR, and TCRdb kept only the in-frame ones, dropping some. The sample has 200,000 to 300,000 clones; about 80% are singletons. Source material: CD4+ T cells from blood. Receptors originate from a human donor in good health.

The chain carries TRBV7-9 and TRBJ2-5; 7 bases match TRBD2. With V trimmed by 5 bases and J by 4 bases, 10 bases remained unmatched. Germline-derived CDR1 and CDR2 are SEHNR and FQNEAQ (reference sequence). The CDR3 contains 15 residues. DNA for the CDR3: TGTGCCAGCAGCCCAAGCGGGATAGCAGGAGAGACCCAGTACTTC. Translated: CASSPSGIAGETQYF.

As DNA, the CDR3 is TGCGCCAGCAGCCCCTGGGGGGAGTCAAGGACAGATACGCAGTATTTT. Translated: CASSPWGESRTDTQYF. This chain connects TRBV4-1 to TRBJ2-3, with D possibly being TRBD2 (6 bases). V lost 4 bases, J lost 3 bases, and 17 bases lay in between. This CDR3 spans 16 amino acids. Germline V gene sequence: CDR1 MGHRA, CDR2 YSYEKL.

The chain has TRBV19 and TRBJ2-1, with D tentatively TRBD2 (7 bases). Germline CDR1 LNHDA, CDR2 SQIVND (reference sequence). CDR3 length equals 15 residues. The V end lost 5 bases, the J end lost 5 bases, and 16 bases lay between the germline ends. CDR3 nucleotide sequence: TGTGCCAGTAGTTACCTAGGGGGGGCTGACAATGAGCAGTTCTTC. Translation gives CASSYLGGADNEQFF.

Turning to this clone: Other DNA sequences within the sample encode an identical CDR3. The chain joins TRBV27 to TRBJ2-7; tentative D call: TRBD1 (5 bases). Germline lookup yields CDR1 MNHEY and CDR2 SMNVEV (reference sequence). CDR3 length: 14 residues. Trimming took 5 bases from V and 0 from J, leaving 11 bases between them. The CDR3 sequence: CASSATGNSYEQYF. In nucleotides, the CDR3 is TGTGCCAGCAGTGCAACAGGTAACTCCTACGAGCAGTACTTC.

The genes are TRBV11-3 and TRBJ2-2; 8 nucleotides match TRBD1. This CDR3 spans 15 amino acids. After removal of 5 bases from V and 4 bases from J, the junction contained 6 bases not matched to a gene. Germline V lookup: CDR1 SGHNT, CDR2 YENEEA. CDR3 DNA sequence: TGTGCCAGCAGCCAAGGACAGGGTAGCACCGGGGAGCTGTTTTTT. Translated: CASSQGQGSTGELFF.

This clone was counted only a few times. V and J are TRBV5-4 and TRBJ1-2; D uncertain. CDR3 length: 14 residues. Germline CDR1 is SGHNT and CDR2 is YYREEE (reference sequence). Trimming cost V 4 bases and J 4 bases, with 14 bases left between them. The CDR3 sequence: CASSPAGSVYGYTF. The CDR3 DNA reads TGTGCCAGCAGCCCGGCCGGCAGCGTCTATGGCTACACCTTC.

V is TRBV5-1 and J is TRBJ1-3; D call uncertain. CDR1 and CDR2 from the germline V gene are SGHRS and YFSETQ. V was trimmed by 0 bases and J by 1 base, leaving 5 bases between them. The CDR3 is 14 amino acids. The CDR3 DNA sequence: TGCGCCAGCAGCTTGGGGAAGTCTGGAAACACCATATATTTT. It translates to CASSLGKSGNTIYF.

The rearrangement uses TRBV20-1 and TRBJ1-2; no clear D gene. The CDR3 covers 11 residues. Germline values: CDR1 DFQATT, CDR2 SNEGSKA (reference sequence). The V end lost 1 base, the J end lost 6 bases, and 6 bases lay between the germline ends. Here the CDR3 DNA reads TGCAGTGCTAGAGGGGCGCATGGCTACACCTTC. This codes for CSARGAHGYTF.

This rearrangement joins TRBV7-6 to TRBJ1-2; D is perhaps TRBD1 (5 bases). The CDR3 covers 14 residues. CDR1 and CDR2 (germline): SGHVS, FNYEAQ. Trimming removed 2 bases from V and 4 bases from J, with 11 bases in between. The CDR3 DNA sequence: TGTGCCAGCAGCTTACGGCAGGGATCCTATGGCTACACCTTC. Residues: CASSLRQGSYGYTF. Drawing the rest from reference TRBV7-6 and TRBJ1-2, the complete variable domain is GAGVSQSPRYKVTKRGQDVALRCDPISGHVSLYWYRQALGQGPEFLTYFNYEAQQDKSGLPNDRFSAERPEGSISTLTIQRTEQRDSAMYRCASSLRQGSYGYTFGSGTRLTVV.

This clone has a handful of counts. The chain has TRBV19 and TRBJ2-1; D perhaps matches TRBD2 (6 bases). This CDR3 is 17 amino acids long. V lost 1 base and J 0 bases, leaving 13 bases between the germline ends. In germline, CDR1 is LNHDA, CDR2 SQIVND (reference sequence). The CDR3 DNA reads TGTGCCAGTAGTATAGGCTCCGGGGGAAGCTCCTACAATGAGCAGTTCTTC. Its translation: CASSIGSGGSSYNEQFF.

The genes are TRBV7-2 and TRBJ1-1; D might be TRBD1 (6 bases). V was shortened by 2 bases and J by 6 bases, with 10 bases between the two germline ends. The CDR3 spans 13 residues. Germline CDR1 reads SGHTA; CDR2 reads FQGNSA. In DNA, the CDR3 is TGTGCCAGCAGCTTAAGGGGGACCCCTGAAGCTTTCTTT. Protein: CASSLRGTPEAFF. Variable domain in full (rest from reference TRBV7-2 and TRBJ1-1): GAGVSQSPSNKVTEKGKDVELRCDPISGHTALYWYRQSLGQGLEFLIYFQGNSAPDKSGLPSDRFSAERTGGSVSTLTIQRTQQEDSAVYLCASSLRGTPEAFFGQGTRLTVV.

This clone was seen a single time. CDR3 in amino acids: CASSTGTARNYGYTF. In DNA form, the CDR3 reads TGTGCCAGCAGTACGGGGACAGCGCGTAACTATGGCTACACCTTC. This chain uses TRBV6-6 with TRBJ1-2; 7 bases map to TRBD1. Unmatched junction bases numbered 7, after V lost 5 bases and J lost 1 base. Looked up from germline, CDR1 is MNHNY and CDR2 is SVGAGI (reference sequence). This CDR3 has 15 amino acids.

The chain has TRBV11-2 and TRBJ2-7; D may be TRBD2 (6 bases). V lost 3 bases and J 3 bases, leaving 6 bases between the germline ends. The CDR3 runs 12 residues. Germline-derived CDR1 and CDR2 are SGHAT and FQNNGV. DNA for the CDR3: TGTGCCAGCAGCTTTAGCGGCTACGAGCAGTACTTC. As protein: CASSFSGYEQYF.

This chain links TRBV5-4 with TRBJ1-6; D possibly corresponds to TRBD1 (6 bases). Trimming took off 1 base at V and 7 bases at J, with 9 bases between the two ends. Germline values: CDR1 SGHNT, CDR2 YYREEE (reference sequence). The CDR3 loop spans 14 amino acids. The CDR3 bases are TGTGCCAGCAGCTTGATTGACAGGAATTCACCCCTCCACTTT. Encoded protein: CASSLIDRNSPLHF.

This chain joins TRBV5-1 and TRBJ2-7; TRBD2 might be the D (6 bases). The CDR3 loop spans 14 amino acids. In germline, CDR1 is SGHRS, CDR2 YFSETQ. Trimming took 3 bases from V and 3 from J, leaving 13 bases between them. CDR3 DNA: TGCGCCAGCAGCTCGCGGGACGGGGACTACGAGCAGTACTTC. The encoded protein is CASSSRDGDYEQYF.

The chain employs TRBV5-1 and TRBJ2-5; maybe TRBD2 (7 bases). V lost 5 bases and J lost 5, with 19 bases in between. This CDR3 contains 15 residues. Looked up from germline, CDR1 is SGHRS and CDR2 is YFSETQ. The CDR3 DNA sequence: TGCGCCAGCAGGCTTCCCGGGGGGCTAGGGGAGACCCAGTACTTC. Its protein is CASRLPGGLGETQYF.

This clone was seen once. The genes are TRBV5-1 and TRBJ1-1, with 8 bases that match TRBD1. Trimming took 1 base from V and 0 from J; bases not matched to a gene: 5. Germline CDR1 is SGHRS and CDR2 is YFSETQ. CDR3 length: 16 residues. The CDR3 here is CASSLTGGNMNTEAFF. For the CDR3, the DNA is TGCGCCAGCAGCTTGACAGGGGGTAATATGAACACTGAAGCTTTCTTT.

The chain has TRBV7-9 and TRBJ2-1; D might be TRBD2 (6 bases). V lost 4 bases and J lost 9, with 22 bases in between. Per germline, CDR1 SEHNR and CDR2 FQNEAQ (reference sequence). There are 16 residues in the CDR3. The CDR3 region is CASSYPGTSHTTEQFF. In nucleotides, the CDR3 is TGTGCCAGCAGCTACCCCGGGACTTCCCATACAACTGAGCAGTTCTTC.

This chain connects TRBV6-1 to TRBJ2-7; D gene unclear. The CDR3 is 14 residues long. Germline loops: CDR1 MNHNS, CDR2 SASEGT. V dropped 0 bases and J dropped 3 bases, with 9 bases sitting between them. CDR3 sequence reads: CASSEASSYYEQYF. The CDR3 nucleotides read TGTGCCAGCAGTGAAGCATCGAGTTACTACGAGCAGTACTTC.

This clone has just one count. The V call is TRBV5-1, the J call TRBJ2-5; 8 bases are shared with TRBD2. Near its end, the DNA agrees better with TRBJ2-7, so the J call may be wrong. The CDR3 is 19 amino acids. The germline gives CDR1 SGHRS, CDR2 YFSETQ. The CDR3 DNA is TGCGCCAGCAGCTTAATCCCGGGGCGCGGCGGGGGGATTTCCTACGAGCAGTACTTC. Amino acids: CASSLIPGRGGGISYEQYF.

V gene TRBV9 combines with J gene TRBJ1-1, with 7 nucleotides matching TRBD1. CDR1 SGDLS and CDR2 YYNGEE come from the germline V gene. This CDR3 comprises 15 residues. With V trimmed by 4 bases and J by 2 bases, 8 bases remained unmatched. This CDR3 reads CASSQDQGGNTEAFF. The CDR3 DNA follows: TGTGCCAGCAGCCAAGACCAGGGGGGAAACACTGAAGCTTTCTTT.

This chain links TRBV5-1 with TRBJ2-3; no firm D call. CDR1 SGHRS and CDR2 YFSETQ come from the germline V gene. The CDR3 contains 14 residues. Between the trimmed V and J ends, which lost 3 bases and 1 base, there was a span of 9 bases. CDR3 protein: CASSSRSGTDTQYF. DNA for the CDR3: TGCGCCAGCAGCTCCCGGTCCGGCACAGATACGCAGTATTTT.

J is TRBJ1-5 and V is TRBV7-9; no reliable D call. Germline-derived CDR1 and CDR2 are SEHNR and FQNEAQ (reference sequence). This CDR3 contains 13 residues. Between the trimmed V and J ends, which lost 3 bases and 6 bases, there was a span of 9 bases. As DNA, the CDR3 is TGTGCCAGCAGCTTTAACGAGTTTCAGCCCCAGCATTTT. This encodes CASSFNEFQPQHF.